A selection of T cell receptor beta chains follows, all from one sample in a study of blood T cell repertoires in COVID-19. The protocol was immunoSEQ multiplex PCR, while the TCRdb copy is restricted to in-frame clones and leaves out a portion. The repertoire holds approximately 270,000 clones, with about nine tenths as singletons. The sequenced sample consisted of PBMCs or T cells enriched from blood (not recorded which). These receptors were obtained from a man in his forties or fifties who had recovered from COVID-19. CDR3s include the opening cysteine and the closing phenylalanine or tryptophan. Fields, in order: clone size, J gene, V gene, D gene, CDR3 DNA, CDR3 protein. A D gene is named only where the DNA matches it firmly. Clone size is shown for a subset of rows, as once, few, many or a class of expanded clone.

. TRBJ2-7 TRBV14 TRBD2 TGTGCCAGCAGCCCTTCTAGCGGGAGCTACGAGCAGTACTTC CASSPSSGSYEQYF
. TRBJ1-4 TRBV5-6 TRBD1 TGTGCCAGCAGCTTCGACAGGGGGCCTAATGAAAAACTGTTTTTT CASSFDRGPNEKLFF
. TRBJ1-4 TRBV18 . TGTGCCAGCTCACCCTCAGAGGGCCCACTTTTTTTT CASSPSEGPLFF
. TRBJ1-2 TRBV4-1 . TGCGCCAGCAGCCAAGTAGCAGGGGCCATCTATGGCTACACCTTC CASSQVAGAIYGYTF
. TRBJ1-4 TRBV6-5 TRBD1 TGTGCCAGCAGTAGTTCCGGGACAGGGGGTGAAAAACTGTTTTTT CASSSSGTGGEKLFF
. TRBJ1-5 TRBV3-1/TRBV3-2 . TGTGCCAGCAGCCAAGATCTAAATCAGCCCCAGCATTTT CASSQDLNQPQHF
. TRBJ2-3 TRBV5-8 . TGTGCCAGCAGCGTGACCCGGGGGGCGCAAGGAGATACGCAGTATTTT CASSVTRGAQGDTQYF
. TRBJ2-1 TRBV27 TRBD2 TGTGCCAGCAGCAGGACTAGCGGGAGAAATGAGCAGTTCTTC CASSRTSGRNEQFF
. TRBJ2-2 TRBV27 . TGTGCCAGTTCAAAGCGCGGGGCCGGGGAGCTGTTTTTT CASSKRGAGELFF
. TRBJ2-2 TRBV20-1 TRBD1 TGCAGTGCTAGTACGGGACAGGGAGTGGACGGGGAGCTGTTTTTT CSASTGQGVDGELFF
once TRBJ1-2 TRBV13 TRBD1 TGTGCCAGCAGCTTAGGAGGGGGCGATGGCTACACCTTC CASSLGGGDGYTF
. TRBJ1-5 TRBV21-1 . TGTGCCAGCAGCAATTCCAAGGTCAGGCGGCCCCAGCATTTT CASSNSKVRRPQHF
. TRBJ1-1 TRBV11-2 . TGTGCCAGCAGCGACATCGACCGGAACACTGAAGCTTTCTTT CASSDIDRNTEAFF
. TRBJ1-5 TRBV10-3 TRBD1 TGTGCCACGACAGGGGGCCGCAATCAGCCCCAGCATTTT CATTGGRNQPQHF
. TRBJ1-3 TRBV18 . TGTGCCAGCTCACCCCAGGGTTTCCTCTCTGGAAACACCATATATTTT CASSPQGFLSGNTIYF
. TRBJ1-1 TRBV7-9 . TGTGCCAGCAGCTCGGGGACTCACACTGAAGCTTTCTTT CASSSGTHTEAFF
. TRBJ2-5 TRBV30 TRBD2 TGTGCCTGGAGTAGCGGGGGGGAAGAGACCCAGTACTTC CAWSSGGEETQYF
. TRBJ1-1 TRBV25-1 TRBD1 TGTGCCAGCAGGGACAGGGGGGACACTGAAGCTTTCTTT CASRDRGDTEAFF
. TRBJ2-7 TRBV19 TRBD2 TGTGCCAGTAGTTTCCAGCGGGGGGCGTCCTACGAGCAGTACTTC CASSFQRGASYEQYF
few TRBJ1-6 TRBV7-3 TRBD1 TGTGCCAGCAGCTTGGAAGGACAGGATAATTCACCCCTCCACTTT CASSLEGQDNSPLHF
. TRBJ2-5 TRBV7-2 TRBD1 TGTGCCAGCAGCCTTAGACAGGGGATCTCGGAGACCCAGTACTTC CASSLRQGISETQYF
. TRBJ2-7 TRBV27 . TGTGCCAGCAGTTTAAAGGGGGTCTACGAGCAGTACTTC CASSLKGVYEQYF
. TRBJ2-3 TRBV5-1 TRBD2 TGCGCCAGCAGCTCCAATGGGCTAGCGGGGGATTTTTTCAGCACAGATACGCAGTATTTT CASSSNGLAGDFFSTDTQYF
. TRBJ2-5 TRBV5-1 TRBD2 TGCGCCAGCAGCTTGGGACTAGCGGGGACCATGCGGGAGACCCAGTACTTC CASSLGLAGTMRETQYF
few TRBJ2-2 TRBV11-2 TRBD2 TGTGCCAGCAGCTTAGATCCCGCTAGCGGGAGTAACACCGGGGAGCTGTTTTTT CASSLDPASGSNTGELFF
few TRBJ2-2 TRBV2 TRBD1 TGTGCCAGCAGCTCCGGACAGGGCGGGACCGGGGAGCTGTTTTTT CASSSGQGGTGELFF
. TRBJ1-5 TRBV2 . TGTGCCAGCAGTGACTTATCTGTTGTTCAGCCCCAGCATTTT CASSDLSVVQPQHF
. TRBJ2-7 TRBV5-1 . TGCGCCAGCAGCTTGCTAGGGGGTCGAGGCGAGCAGTACTTC CASSLLGGRGEQYF
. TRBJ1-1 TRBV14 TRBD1 TGTGCCAGCAGCCAAGAGACCTTATCGTGGGACAGTGAAGCTTTCTTT CASSQETLSWDSEAFF
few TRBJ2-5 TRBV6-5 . TGTGCCAGCAGGGAGGGACCGTCCAGGGAGCCGTGGGACTTC CASREGPSREPWDF
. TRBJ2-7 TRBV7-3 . TGTGCCAGCAGCCGCCTTGTGGGAGACGAGCAGTACTTC CASSRLVGDEQYF
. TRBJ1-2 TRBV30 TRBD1 TGTGCCTGGAGTAAGACAGGGTATAACTATGGCTACACCTTC CAWSKTGYNYGYTF
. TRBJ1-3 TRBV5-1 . TGCGCCAGCAGCACTCAGGGGTATGGAAACACCATATATTTT CASSTQGYGNTIYF
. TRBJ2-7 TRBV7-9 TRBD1 TGTGCCAGCAGCTTAGTCGACAGGGACCACGAGCAGTACTTC CASSLVDRDHEQYF
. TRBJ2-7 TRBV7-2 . TGTGCCAGCAGCTTAGGAGCGGGCGGCGGTGAGCAGTACTTC CASSLGAGGGEQYF
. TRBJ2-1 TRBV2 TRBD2 TGTGCCAGCAGGGAGCTAGCGGGAGCCCAGAATGAGCAGTTCTTC CASRELAGAQNEQFF
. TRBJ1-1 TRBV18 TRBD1 TGTGCCAGCTCACCACCGCCAGGGGGCGCGACTGAAGCTTTCTTT CASSPPPGGATEAFF
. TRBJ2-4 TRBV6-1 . TGTGCCAGCAGTGCCCGGGGTAAAAACATTCAGTACTTC CASSARGKNIQYF
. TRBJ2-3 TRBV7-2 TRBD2 TGTGCCAGCAGCTTAAACGGCGGGGGGAGCACAGATACGCAGTATTTT CASSLNGGGSTDTQYF
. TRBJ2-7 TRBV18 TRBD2 TGTGCCAGCTCAAGAACCGGGACTAGCAGCTACGAGCAGTACTTC CASSRTGTSSYEQYF
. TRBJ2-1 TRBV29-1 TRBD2 TGCAGCGTTGCTAGCGGCTCCTACAATGAGCAGTTCTTC CSVASGSYNEQFF